This T cell receptor (beta chain) stems from a study of preoperative IRX-2 immunotherapy in early breast cancer. Assay used: immunoSEQ multiplex PCR; TCRdb lists only in-frame clones, some missing. The sample consists of tens of thousands of clones, around 90% of them appearing once. As to treatment: preoperative locoregional IRX-2 cytokine immunotherapy. Samples came from a phase Ib trial of preoperative locoregional IRX-2 cytokine immunotherapy. The CDR3 sequence is 16 residues long. The J segment lost 4 bases and the V segment lost 4 bases, leaving 6 bases of the junction unmatched. Germline-derived CDR1 and CDR2 are MGHRA and YSYEKL.

Sampling was carried out from a patient treated with IRX-2 immunotherapy. This clonotype originated in a human donor with breast cancer. The gene calls are TRBV4-1 and TRBJ2-1, with 11 bases identical to TRBD2. The CDR3 protein is CASSPLLAGVYNEQFF. The DNA for the CDR3 is TGCGCCAGCAGCCCCCTACTAGCGGGAGTGTACAATGAGCAGTTCTTC.